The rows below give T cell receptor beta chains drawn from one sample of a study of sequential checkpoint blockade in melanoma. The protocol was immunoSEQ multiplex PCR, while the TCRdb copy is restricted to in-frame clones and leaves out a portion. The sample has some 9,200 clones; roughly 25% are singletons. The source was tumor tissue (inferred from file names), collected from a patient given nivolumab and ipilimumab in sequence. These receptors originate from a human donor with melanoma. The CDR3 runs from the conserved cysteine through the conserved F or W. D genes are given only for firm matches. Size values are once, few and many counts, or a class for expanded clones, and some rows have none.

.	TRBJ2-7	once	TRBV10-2	TGCGCCAGCTGTGACGGCTCCTACGAGCAGTACTTC	CASCDGSYEQYF
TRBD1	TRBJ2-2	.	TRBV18	TGTGCCAGCTCACAGTATAGGGACAGAGCGAACACCGGGGAGCTGTTTTTT	CASSQYRDRANTGELFF
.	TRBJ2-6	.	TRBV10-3	TGTGCCATCAGTGAGCAGGAGGGGGCCTGGGCCGGGGCCAACGTCCTGACTTTC	CAISEQEGAWAGANVLTF
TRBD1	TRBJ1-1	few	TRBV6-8	TGTGCCAGCACCTCGGACAGGGCAGGCAACACTGAAGCTTTCTTT	CASTSDRAGNTEAFF
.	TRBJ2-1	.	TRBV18	TGTGCCAGCTCACCAGGGTCGCAGTTCAATGAGCAGTTCTTC	CASSPGSQFNEQFF
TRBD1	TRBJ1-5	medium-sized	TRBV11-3	TGTGCCAGCAGCTCCCCCACCGACAGGGCGGGCCAGCCCCAGCATTTT	CASSSPTDRAGQPQHF
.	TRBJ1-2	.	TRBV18	TGTGCCAGCTCACCACGAACGGGACTTGAAAATGGCTACACCTTC	CASSPRTGLENGYTF
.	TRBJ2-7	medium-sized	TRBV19	TGTGCCAGTAGTATGAGCAGGTCCTACGAGCAGTACTTC	CASSMSRSYEQYF
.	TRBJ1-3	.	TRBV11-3	TGTGCCAGCAGCTTAGATCTCTCTGGAAACACCATATATTTT	CASSLDLSGNTIYF
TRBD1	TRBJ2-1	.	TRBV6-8	TGTGCCAGCATTTTAGGGGGGACAGGGGACAATGAGCAGTTCTTC	CASILGGTGDNEQFF
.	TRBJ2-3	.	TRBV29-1	TGCAGCGTTGAATCCCAGGAGGGCACAGATACGCAGTATTTT	CSVESQEGTDTQYF
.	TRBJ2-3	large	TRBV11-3	TGTGCCAGCAGCCCAAGACAGGAGCAAACAGATACGCAGTATTTT	CASSPRQEQTDTQYF
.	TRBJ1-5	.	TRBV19	TGTGCCAGTAGTCACAGGGAACCTCAGCCCCAGCATTTT	CASSHREPQPQHF
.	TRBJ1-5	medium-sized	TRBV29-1	TGCAGCGTCGTGACCGGGAGCAATCAGCCCCAGCATTTT	CSVVTGSNQPQHF
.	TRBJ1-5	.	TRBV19	TGTGCCAGTAGTATTATTGGTCAGCCCCAGCATTTT	CASSIIGQPQHF
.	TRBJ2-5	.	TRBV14	TGTGCCAGCAGCCAAGGCTGGGTAGAGACCCAGTACTTC	CASSQGWVETQYF
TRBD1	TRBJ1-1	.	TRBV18	TGTGCCAGCTCACCAACGAACAGGGGCGTGAACACTGAAGCTTTCTTT	CASSPTNRGVNTEAFF
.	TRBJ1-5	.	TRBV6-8	TGTGCCAGCAGTTTGAGCAATCAGCCCCAGCATTTT	CASSLSNQPQHF
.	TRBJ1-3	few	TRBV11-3	TGTGCCAGCAGCCGCGCCCTACCCGGGGGCTCTGGAAACACCATATATTTT	CASSRALPGGSGNTIYF
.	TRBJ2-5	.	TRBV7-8	TGTGCCAGCAGCTTTCACCCGAGGGGGACCCAGTACTTC	CASSFHPRGTQYF
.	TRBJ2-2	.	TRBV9	TGTGCCAGCAGCCCAGGGGGGACCGGGGAGCTGTTTTTT	CASSPGGTGELFF
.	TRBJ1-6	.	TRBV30	TGTGCCTGGAGTGTACAAATCGTTGTTTCACCCCTCCACTTT	CAWSVQIVVSPLHF
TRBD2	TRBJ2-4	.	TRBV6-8	TGTGCCAGCAGTCTAGCGGGGGGCCGGATTCAGTACTTC	CASSLAGGRIQYF
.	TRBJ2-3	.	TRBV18	TGTGCCAGCTCACCTGCGGGGTTCTTCACAGATACGCAGTATTTT	CASSPAGFFTDTQYF
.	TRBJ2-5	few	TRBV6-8	TGTGCCAGCAGTTACGGCCCGCACACTTGGGAGACCCAGTACTTC	CASSYGPHTWETQYF
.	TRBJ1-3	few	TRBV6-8	TGTGCCAGCAGTCGTAATCGCCCAGGGGCGCGTGGAAACACCATATATTTT	CASSRNRPGARGNTIYF
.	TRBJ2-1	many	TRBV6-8	TGTGCCAGCTCGTCCCACCACAATGAGCAGTTCTTC	CASSSHHNEQFF
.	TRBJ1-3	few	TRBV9	TGTGCCAGCAGCGTGCAGGATAATAAAGCTTTCTCTGGAAACACCATATATTTT	CASSVQDNKAFSGNTIYF
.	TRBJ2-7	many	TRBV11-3	TGTGCCAGCAGCTTAGTCGGCGCCTCCTACGAGCAGTACTTC	CASSLVGASYEQYF
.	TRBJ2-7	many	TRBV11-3	TGTGCCAGCAGCCCCTCAGGGGCCATCTCCTACGAGCAGTACTTC	CASSPSGAISYEQYF
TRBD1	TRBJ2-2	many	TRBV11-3	TGTGCCAGCAGCCTACGACAGGGGGCCAACGGGGAGCTGTTTTTT	CASSLRQGANGELFF
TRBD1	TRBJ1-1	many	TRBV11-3	TGTGCCAGCAGCTTAGTAGAAGGGGGCTTCACTGAAGCTTTCTTT	CASSLVEGGFTEAFF
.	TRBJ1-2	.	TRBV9	TGTGCCAGCAGCGCCCTACGGGGCTATGGCTACACCTTC	CASSALRGYGYTF
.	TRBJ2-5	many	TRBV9	TGTGCCAGCAGCGTAAGGGGGGGCCTCCAAGAGACCCAGTACTTC	CASSVRGGLQETQYF
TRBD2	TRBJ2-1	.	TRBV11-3	TGTGCCAGCAGCTTACAACGGGGGGAAAATGAGCAGTTCTTC	CASSLQRGENEQFF
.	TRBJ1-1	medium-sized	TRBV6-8	TGTGCCAGCAGTTACACATCGTCCGGAGGCACTGAAGCTTTCTTT	CASSYTSSGGTEAFF
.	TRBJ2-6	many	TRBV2	TGTGCCAGCAGCTCGGTGGTCTCTGGGGCCAACGTCCTGACTTTC	CASSSVVSGANVLTF
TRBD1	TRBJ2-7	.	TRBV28	TGTGCCAGCAGCCCAACATTAGGCAGGGGGTCCTACGAGCAGTACTTC	CASSPTLGRGSYEQYF
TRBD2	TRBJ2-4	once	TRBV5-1	TGCGCCAGCAGCTCTGGGACTAGCGGTGCCAAAAACATTCAGTACTTC	CASSSGTSGAKNIQYF
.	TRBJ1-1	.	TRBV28	TGTGCCAGCAGGGGGAACCCTTTATTGAACACTGAAGCTTTCTTT	CASRGNPLLNTEAFF
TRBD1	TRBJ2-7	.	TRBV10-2	TGCGCCAGCAGGGGACAGGGGGACTACGAGCAGTACTTC	CASRGQGDYEQYF
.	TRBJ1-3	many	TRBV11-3	TGTGCCAGCAGCTTATATTCGAGCGCAGGAAACACCATATATTTT	CASSLYSSAGNTIYF
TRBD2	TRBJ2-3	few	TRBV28	TGTGCCAGCAGTGTCCTGACTAGCGGGGAATCCACGAATACGCAGTATTTT	CASSVLTSGESTNTQYF
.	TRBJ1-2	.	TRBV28	TGTGCCAGCAGTTTAGAGGGGTTACGCCCCTATGGCTACACCTTC	CASSLEGLRPYGYTF
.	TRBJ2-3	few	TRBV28	TGTGCCAGCAGTTTAACGGGCTTTAGCACAGATACGCAGTATTTT	CASSLTGFSTDTQYF
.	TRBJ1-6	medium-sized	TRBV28	TGTGCCAGCAGTTTCCGGGGGGCGAGGAATTCACCCCTCCACTTT	CASSFRGARNSPLHF
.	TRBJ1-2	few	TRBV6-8	TGTGCCAGCAGTTTTACAGGGACCTATGGCTACACCTTC	CASSFTGTYGYTF
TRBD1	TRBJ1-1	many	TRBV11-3	TGTGCCAGCAGCCCTGACAGGGGCGTTGTGTTCGTGAACACTGAAGCTTTCTTT	CASSPDRGVVFVNTEAFF
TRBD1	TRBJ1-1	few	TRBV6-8	TGTGCCAGCAAATTAACAGGGGCACTGAACACTGAAGCTTTCTTT	CASKLTGALNTEAFF
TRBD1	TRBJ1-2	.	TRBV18	TGTGCCAGCTCACCGGACAGGGTTGATGGCTACACCTTC	CASSPDRVDGYTF
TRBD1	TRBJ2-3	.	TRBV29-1	TGCAGCGTTGAGGGGGACAGGGGAACGGATACGCAGTATTTT	CSVEGDRGTDTQYF
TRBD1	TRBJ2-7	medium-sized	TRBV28	TGTGCCAGCAGTTTTATTCGGGACAGGTTATACGAGCAGTACTTC	CASSFIRDRLYEQYF
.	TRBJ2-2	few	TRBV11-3	TGTGCCAGCAGCCTCAGGGGGAACACCGGGGAGCTGTTTTTT	CASSLRGNTGELFF